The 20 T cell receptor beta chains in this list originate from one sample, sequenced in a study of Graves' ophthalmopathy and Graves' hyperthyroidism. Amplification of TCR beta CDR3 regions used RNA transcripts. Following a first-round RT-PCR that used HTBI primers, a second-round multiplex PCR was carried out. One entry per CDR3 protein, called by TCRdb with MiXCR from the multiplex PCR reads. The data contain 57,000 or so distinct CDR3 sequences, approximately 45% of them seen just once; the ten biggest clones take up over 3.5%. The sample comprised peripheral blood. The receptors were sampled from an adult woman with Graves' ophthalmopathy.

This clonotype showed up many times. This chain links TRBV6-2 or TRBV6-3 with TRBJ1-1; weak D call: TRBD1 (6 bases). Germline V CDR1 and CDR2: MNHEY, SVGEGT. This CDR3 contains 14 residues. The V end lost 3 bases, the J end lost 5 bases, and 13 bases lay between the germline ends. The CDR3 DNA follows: TGTGCCAGCAGTTATTTGACAGGAAGGACTGAAGCTTTCTTT. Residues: CASSYLTGRTEAFF.

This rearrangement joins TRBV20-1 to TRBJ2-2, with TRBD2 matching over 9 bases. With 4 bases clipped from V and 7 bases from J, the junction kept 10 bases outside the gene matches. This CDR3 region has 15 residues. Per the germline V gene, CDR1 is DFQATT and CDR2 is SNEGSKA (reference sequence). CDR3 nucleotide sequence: TGCAGTGCTATAGGGCCTAGCGGGAATCACGGGGAGCTGTTTTTT. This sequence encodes CSAIGPSGNHGELFF.

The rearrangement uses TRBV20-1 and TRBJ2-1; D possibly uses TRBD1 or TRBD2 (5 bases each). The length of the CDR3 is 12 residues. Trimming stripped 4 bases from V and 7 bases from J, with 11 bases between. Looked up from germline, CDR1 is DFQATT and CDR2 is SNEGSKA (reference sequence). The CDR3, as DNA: TGCAGTGCTACAAGGGACGGGAATGAGCAGTTCTTC. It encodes CSATRDGNEQFF.

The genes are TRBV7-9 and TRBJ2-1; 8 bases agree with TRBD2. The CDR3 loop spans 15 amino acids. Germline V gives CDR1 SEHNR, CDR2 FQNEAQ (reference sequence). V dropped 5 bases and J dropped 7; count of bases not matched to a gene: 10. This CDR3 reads CASSPSGGDFNEQFF. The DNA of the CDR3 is TGTGCCAGCAGCCCATCGGGGGGGGACTTTAATGAGCAGTTCTTC.

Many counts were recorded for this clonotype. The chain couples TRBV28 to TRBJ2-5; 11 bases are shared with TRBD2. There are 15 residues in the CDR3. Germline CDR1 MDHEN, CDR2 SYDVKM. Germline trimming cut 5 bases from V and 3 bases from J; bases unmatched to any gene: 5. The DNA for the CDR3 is TGTGCCAGCAGTCAAGCGACTAGCGGGGAAGAGACCCAGTACTTC. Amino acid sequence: CASSQATSGEETQYF. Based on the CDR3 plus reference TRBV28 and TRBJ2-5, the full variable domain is DVKVTQSSRYLVKRTGEKVFLECVQDMDHENMFWYRQDPGLGLRLIYFSYDVKMKEKGDIPEGYSVSREKKERFSLILESASTNQTSMYLCASSQATSGEETQYFGPGTRLLVL.

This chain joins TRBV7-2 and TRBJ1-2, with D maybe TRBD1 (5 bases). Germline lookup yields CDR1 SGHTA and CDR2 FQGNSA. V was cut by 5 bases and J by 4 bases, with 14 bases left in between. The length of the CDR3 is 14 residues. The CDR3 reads CASSPAGWPYGYTF. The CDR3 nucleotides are TGTGCCAGCAGCCCGGCAGGGTGGCCCTATGGCTACACCTTC.

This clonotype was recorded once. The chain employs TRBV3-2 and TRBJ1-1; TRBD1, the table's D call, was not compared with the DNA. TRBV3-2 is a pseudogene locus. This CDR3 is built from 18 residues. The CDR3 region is CASSPRTEGKTLNTEAFF. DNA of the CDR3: TGTGCCAGCAGCCCCCGGACAGAGGGCAAAACTCTGAACACTGAAGCTTTCTTT.

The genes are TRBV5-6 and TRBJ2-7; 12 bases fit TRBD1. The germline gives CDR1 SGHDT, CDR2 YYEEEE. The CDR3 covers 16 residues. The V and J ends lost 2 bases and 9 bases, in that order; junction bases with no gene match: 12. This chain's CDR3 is CASSFRGTGGYKGQYF. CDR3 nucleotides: TGTGCCAGCAGCTTCAGAGGGACAGGGGGCTATAAGGGGCAGTACTTC.

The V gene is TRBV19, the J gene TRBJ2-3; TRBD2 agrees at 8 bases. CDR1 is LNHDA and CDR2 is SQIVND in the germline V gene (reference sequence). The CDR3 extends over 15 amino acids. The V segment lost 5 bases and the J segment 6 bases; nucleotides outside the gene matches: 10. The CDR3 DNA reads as TGTGCCAGTAGTCCAGCGGGAGCTCCTGGGGATACGCAGTATTTT. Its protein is CASSPAGAPGDTQYF. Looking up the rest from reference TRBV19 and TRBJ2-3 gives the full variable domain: DGGITQSPKYLFRKEGQNVTLSCEQNLNHDAMYWYRQDPGQGLRLIYYSQIVNDFQKGDIAEGYSVSREKKESFPLTVTSAQKNPTAFYLCASSPAGAPGDTQYFGPGTRLTVL.

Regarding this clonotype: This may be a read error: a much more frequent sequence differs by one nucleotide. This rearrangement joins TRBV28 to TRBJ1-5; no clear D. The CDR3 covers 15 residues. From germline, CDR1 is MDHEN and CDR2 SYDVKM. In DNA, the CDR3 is TGTGCCAGCAGAAGATCGCGTTATAGCATTCAGCCCCAGCATTTT. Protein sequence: CASRRSRYSIQPQHF.

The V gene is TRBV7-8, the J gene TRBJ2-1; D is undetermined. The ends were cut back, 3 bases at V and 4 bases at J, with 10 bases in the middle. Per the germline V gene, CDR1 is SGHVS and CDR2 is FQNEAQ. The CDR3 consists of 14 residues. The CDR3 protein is CASSFSPGYNEQFF. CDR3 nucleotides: TGTGCCAGCAGCTTCAGTCCTGGGTACAATGAGCAGTTCTTC.

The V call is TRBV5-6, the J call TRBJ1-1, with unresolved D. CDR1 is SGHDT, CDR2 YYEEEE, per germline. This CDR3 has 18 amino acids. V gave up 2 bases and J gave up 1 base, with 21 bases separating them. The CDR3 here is CASSFGRSGLISNTEAFF. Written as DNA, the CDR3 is TGTGCCAGCAGCTTCGGACGATCTGGGCTAATATCGAACACTGAAGCTTTCTTT.

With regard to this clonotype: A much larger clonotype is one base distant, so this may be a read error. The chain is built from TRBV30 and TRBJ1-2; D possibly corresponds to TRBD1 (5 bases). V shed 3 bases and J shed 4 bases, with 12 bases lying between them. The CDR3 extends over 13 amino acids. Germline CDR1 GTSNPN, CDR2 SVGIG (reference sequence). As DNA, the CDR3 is TGTGCCTGGAGCGGAGACAGTGCCTATGGCTACACCTTC. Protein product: CAWSGDSAYGYTF.

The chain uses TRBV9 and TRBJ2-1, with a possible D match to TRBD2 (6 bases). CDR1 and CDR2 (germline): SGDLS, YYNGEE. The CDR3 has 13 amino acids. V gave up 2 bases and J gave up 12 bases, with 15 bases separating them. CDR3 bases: TGTGCCAGCAGCGTGGAGGGTGCAGATACGCAGTTCTTC. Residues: CASSVEGADTQFF.

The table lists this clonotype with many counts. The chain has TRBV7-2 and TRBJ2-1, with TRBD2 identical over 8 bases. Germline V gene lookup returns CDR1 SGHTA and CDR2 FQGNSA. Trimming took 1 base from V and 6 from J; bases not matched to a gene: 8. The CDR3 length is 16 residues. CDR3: CASSLEGTSLGNEQFF. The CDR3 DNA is TGTGCCAGCAGCTTAGAGGGGACTAGTCTCGGCAATGAGCAGTTCTTC.

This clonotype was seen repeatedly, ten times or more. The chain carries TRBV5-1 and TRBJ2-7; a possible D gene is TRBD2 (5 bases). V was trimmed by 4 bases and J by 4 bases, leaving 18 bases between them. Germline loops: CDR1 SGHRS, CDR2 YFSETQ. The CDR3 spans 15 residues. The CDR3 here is CASSKGHTAGYEQYF. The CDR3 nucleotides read TGCGCCAGCAGCAAGGGCCACACCGCGGGTTACGAGCAGTACTTC.

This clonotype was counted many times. CDR3 in amino acids: CASGRNTGELFF. The CDR3 nucleotides read TGTGCTAGTGGAAGAAACACCGGGGAGCTGTTTTTT. The gene calls are TRBV12-5 and TRBJ2-2; D unclear. Germline V gene lookup returns CDR1 LGHNT and CDR2 FRNRAP. The CDR3 is 12 amino acids. The ends were cut back, 6 bases at V and 2 bases at J, with 4 bases in the middle.

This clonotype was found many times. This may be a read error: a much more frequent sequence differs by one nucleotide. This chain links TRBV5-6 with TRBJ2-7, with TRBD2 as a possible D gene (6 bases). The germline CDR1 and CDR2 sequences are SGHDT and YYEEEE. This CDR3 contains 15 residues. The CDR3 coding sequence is TGTGCCGGCAGCTTGGAAGGGAGGTGGGGTTACGAGCAGTACTTC. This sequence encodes CAGSLEGRWGYEQYF.

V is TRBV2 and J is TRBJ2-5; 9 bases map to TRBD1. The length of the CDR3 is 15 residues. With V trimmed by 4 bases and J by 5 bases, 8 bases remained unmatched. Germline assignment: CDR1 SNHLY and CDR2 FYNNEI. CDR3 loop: CASSGDRDRAETQYF. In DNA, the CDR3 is TGTGCCAGCAGTGGAGATAGGGACAGGGCCGAGACCCAGTACTTC.

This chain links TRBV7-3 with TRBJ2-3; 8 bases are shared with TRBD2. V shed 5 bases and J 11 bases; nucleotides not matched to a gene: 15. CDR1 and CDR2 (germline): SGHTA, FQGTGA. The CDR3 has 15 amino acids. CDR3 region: CASSRHPGTSNEQYF. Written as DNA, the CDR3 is TGTGCCAGCAGCCGACACCCCGGGACTAGTAATGAGCAGTATTTT.